This T cell receptor (beta chain) is from a study of shared clonotypes between healthy human individuals. Study-wide results and caveats: It was observed that roughly 5% of naive CD4 clonotypes were shared across four donors. Generation probabilities were higher for clonotypes shared across all four sorted-subset donors than for unshared ones.

Source study methods: Filtering of immunoSEQ junctional sequences could not match full-length read filtering. The protocol was immunoSEQ multiplex PCR, while the TCRdb copy is restricted to in-frame clones and leaves out a portion. The V and J calls and clone size come from that table; D and trimming were worked out from the DNA. Of just over 2,000,000 clones in the sample, roughly 95% were seen once. The CDR3 sequence is 16 residues long. The ends lost 4 bases at V and 7 bases at J; junction bases unmatched: 7. Germline V gives CDR1 SEHNR, CDR2 FQNEAQ (reference sequence). As for this clone: Its cognate antigen is unknown.

Those who donated were healthy HIV-negative adults, with no recent acute infections or vaccinations reported. The source of this sequence is a man aged 18 to 30 in good health. The chain joins TRBV7-9 to TRBJ2-1, with 13 nucleotides matching TRBD2. The sequenced sample was naive CD4+ T cells sorted from blood. Regarding subset: CD45RA+ positively selected. The CDR3 is CASSYWTSGRGNEQFF. The CDR3 DNA is TGTGCCAGCAGCTACTGGACTAGCGGGAGAGGGAATGAGCAGTTCTTC.